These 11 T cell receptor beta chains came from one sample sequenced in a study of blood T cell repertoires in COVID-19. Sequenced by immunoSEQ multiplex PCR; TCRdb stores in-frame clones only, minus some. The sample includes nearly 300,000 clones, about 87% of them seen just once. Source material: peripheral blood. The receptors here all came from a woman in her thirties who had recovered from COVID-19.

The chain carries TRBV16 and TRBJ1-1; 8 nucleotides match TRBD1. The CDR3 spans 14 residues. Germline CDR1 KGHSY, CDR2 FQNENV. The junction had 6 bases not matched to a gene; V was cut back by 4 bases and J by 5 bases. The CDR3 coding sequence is TGTGCCAGCAGCCGCGACAGGGGTGATACTGAAGCTTTCTTT. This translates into CASSRDRGDTEAFF.

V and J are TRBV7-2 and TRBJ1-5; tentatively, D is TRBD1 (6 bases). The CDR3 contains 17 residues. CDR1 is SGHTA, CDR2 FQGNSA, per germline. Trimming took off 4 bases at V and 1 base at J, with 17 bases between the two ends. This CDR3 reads CASSSYPQGLSNQPQHF. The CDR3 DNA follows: TGTGCCAGCAGCTCTTATCCACAGGGTCTAAGCAATCAGCCCCAGCATTTT.

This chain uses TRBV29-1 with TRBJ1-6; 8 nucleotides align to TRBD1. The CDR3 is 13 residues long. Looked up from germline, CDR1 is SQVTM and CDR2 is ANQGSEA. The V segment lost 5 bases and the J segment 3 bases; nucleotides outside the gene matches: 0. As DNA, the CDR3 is TGCAGCGTTACAGGGGGCTATAATTCACCCCTCCACTTT. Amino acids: CSVTGGYNSPLHF. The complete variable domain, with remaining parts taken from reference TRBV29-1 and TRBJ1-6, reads SAVISQKPSRDICQRGTSLTIQCQVDSQVTMMFWYRQQPGQSLTLIATANQGSEATYESGFVIDKFPISRPNLTFSTLTVSNMSPEDSSIYLCSVTGGYNSPLHFGNGTRLTVT.

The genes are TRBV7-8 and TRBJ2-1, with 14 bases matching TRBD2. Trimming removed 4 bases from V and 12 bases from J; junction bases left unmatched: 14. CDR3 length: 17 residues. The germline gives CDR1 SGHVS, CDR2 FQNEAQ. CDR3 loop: CASSSSSGTSGGRGQFF. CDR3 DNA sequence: TGTGCCAGCAGCTCATCTTCCGGGACTAGCGGGGGTCGTGGGCAGTTCTTC. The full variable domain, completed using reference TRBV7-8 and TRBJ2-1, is GAGVSQSPRYKVAKRGQDVALRCDPISGHVSLFWYQQALGQGPEFLTYFQNEAQLDKSGLPSDRFFAERPEGSVSTLKIQRTQQEDSAVYLCASSSSSGTSGGRGQFFGPGTRLTVL.

CDR3 sequence reads: CASKWTENGQPQHF. Written as DNA, the CDR3 is TGTGCCAGCAAGTGGACAGAAAACGGTCAGCCCCAGCATTTT. The chain is built from TRBV2 and TRBJ1-5; D might be TRBD1 (6 bases). Germline lookup yields CDR1 SNHLY and CDR2 FYNNEI. The V end was cut by 7 bases, the J end by 6 bases, with 16 bases between. The CDR3 length is 14 residues.

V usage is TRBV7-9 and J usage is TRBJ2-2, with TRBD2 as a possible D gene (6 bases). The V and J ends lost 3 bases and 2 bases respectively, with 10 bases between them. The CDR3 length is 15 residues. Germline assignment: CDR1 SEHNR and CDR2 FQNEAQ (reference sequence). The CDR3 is CASSFGGLNTGELFF. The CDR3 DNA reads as TGTGCCAGCAGCTTCGGAGGGCTTAACACCGGGGAGCTGTTTTTT. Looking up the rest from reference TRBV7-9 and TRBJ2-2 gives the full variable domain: DTGVSQNPRHKITKRGQNVTFRCDPISEHNRLYWYRQTLGQGPEFLTYFQNEAQLEKSRLLSDRFSAERPKGSFSTLEIQRTEQGDSAMYLCASSFGGLNTGELFFGEGSRLTVL.

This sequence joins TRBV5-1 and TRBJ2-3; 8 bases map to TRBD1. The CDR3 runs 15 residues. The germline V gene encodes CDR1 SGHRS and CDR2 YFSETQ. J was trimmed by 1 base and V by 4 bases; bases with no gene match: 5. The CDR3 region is CASSPGQAGTDTQYF. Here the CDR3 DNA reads TGCGCCAGCAGCCCGGGACAGGCCGGCACAGATACGCAGTATTTT.

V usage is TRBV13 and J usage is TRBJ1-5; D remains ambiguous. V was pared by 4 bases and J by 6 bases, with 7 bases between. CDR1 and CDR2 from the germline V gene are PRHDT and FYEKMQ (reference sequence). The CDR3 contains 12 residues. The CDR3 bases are TGTGCCAGCAGCTCTCCCGGTCAGCCCCAGCATTTT. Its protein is CASSSPGQPQHF.

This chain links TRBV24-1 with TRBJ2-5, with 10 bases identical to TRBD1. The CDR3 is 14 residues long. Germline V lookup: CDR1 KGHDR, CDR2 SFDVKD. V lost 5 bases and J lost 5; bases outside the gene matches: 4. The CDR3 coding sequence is TGTGCCACCAGTGGGGGACAGGGGACGGAGACCCAGTACTTC. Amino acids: CATSGGQGTETQYF.

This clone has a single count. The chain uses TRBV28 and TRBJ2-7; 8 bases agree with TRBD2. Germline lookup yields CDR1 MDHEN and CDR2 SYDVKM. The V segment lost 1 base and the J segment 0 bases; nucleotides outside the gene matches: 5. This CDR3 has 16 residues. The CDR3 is CASSLLTGGHSYEQYF. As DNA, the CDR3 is TGTGCCAGCAGTTTATTGACGGGGGGGCACTCCTACGAGCAGTACTTC. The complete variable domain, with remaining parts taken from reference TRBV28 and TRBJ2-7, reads DVKVTQSSRYLVKRTGEKVFLECVQDMDHENMFWYRQDPGLGLRLIYFSYDVKMKEKGDIPEGYSVSREKKERFSLILESASTNQTSMYLCASSLLTGGHSYEQYFGPGTRLTVT.

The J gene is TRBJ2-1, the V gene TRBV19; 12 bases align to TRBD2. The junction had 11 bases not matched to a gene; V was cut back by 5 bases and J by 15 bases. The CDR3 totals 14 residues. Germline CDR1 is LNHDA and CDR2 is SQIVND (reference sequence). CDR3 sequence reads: CASSPTLAGGGGFF. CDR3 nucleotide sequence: TGTGCCAGTAGTCCCACACTAGCGGGGGGCGGGGGGTTCTTC.